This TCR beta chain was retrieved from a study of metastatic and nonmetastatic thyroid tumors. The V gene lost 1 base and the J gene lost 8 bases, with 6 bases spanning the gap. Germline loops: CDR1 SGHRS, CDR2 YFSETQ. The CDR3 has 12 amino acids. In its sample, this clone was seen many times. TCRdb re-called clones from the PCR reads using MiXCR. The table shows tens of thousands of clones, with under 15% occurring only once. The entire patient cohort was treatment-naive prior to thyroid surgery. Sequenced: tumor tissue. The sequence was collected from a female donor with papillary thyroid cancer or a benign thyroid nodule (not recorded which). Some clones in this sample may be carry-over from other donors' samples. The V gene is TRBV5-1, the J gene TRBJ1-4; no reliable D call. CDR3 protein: CASSLSGEKLFF. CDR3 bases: TGCGCCAGCAGCTTGAGTGGGGAAAAACTGTTTTTT.